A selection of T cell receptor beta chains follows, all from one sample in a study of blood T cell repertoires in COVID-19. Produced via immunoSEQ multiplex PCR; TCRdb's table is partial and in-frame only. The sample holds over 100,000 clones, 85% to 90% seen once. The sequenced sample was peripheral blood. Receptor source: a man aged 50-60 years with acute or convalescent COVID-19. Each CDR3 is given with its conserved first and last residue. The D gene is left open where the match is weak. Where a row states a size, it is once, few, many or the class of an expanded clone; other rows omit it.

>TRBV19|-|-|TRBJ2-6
TGTGCCAGTACGCCCCGCCGGGAAGCCAACGTCCTGACTTTC
CASTPRREANVLTF
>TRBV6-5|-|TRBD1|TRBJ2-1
TGTGCCAGCAGGACAGGGGGCTCCTACAATGAGCAGTTCTTC
CASRTGGSYNEQFF
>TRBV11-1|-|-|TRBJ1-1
TGTGCCAGCAGCTTGGGGAGGCAGAACACTGAAGCTTTCTTT
CASSLGRQNTEAFF
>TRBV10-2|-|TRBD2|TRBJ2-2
TGCGCCAGCAGTGAGGGCCCAGCGGGAGAAACCGGGGAGCTGTTTTTT
CASSEGPAGETGELFF
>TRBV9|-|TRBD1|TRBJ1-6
TGTGCCAGCAGCGTGGCAGGGGGCCTAGATTCACCCCTCCACTTT
CASSVAGGLDSPLHF
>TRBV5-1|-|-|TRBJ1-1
TGCGCCAGCAGCTTTTCGGGACAGAACACTGAAGCTTTCTTT
CASSFSGQNTEAFF
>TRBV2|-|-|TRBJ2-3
TGTGCCAGCAGTTCGACAGACTCCACAGATACGCAGTATTTT
CASSSTDSTDTQYF
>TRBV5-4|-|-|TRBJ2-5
TGTGCCAGCAGCTTGGCCGCGGAGACCCAGTACTTC
CASSLAAETQYF
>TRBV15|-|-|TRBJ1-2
TGTGCCACCAGCAGAGATAGACAGAGTCCTAACTATGGCTACACCTTC
CATSRDRQSPNYGYTF
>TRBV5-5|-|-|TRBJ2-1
TGTGCCAGCAGCTTTCCAAATGAGCAGTTCTTC
CASSFPNEQFF
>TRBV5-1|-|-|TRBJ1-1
TGCGCCAGCAGCTTATTGGGACACTCGAACACTGAAGCTTTCTTT
CASSLLGHSNTEAFF
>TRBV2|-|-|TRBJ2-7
TGTGCCAGCAGTGGGGAGCGACCGGGGGAGCAGTACTTC
CASSGERPGEQYF
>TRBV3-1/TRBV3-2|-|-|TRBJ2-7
TGTGCCAGCAGCCAAGATCAGGGTCTGGGCGAGCAGTACTTC
CASSQDQGLGEQYF
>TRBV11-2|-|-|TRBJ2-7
TGTGCCAGCAGCTTAGATGTTCTAGCTGGTGAGCAGTACTTC
CASSLDVLAGEQYF
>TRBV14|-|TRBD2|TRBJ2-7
TGTGCCAGCAGCCAAGGACTAGCGGGAGCCTACGAGCAGTACTTC
CASSQGLAGAYEQYF
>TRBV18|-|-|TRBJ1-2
TGTGCCAGCTCGCTGAATAGGGGGAACTATGGCTACACCTTC
CASSLNRGNYGYTF
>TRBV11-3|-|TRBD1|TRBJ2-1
TGTGCCAGCAGCTCCCGGGACAGGGGGCGGGATGAGCAGTTCTTC
CASSSRDRGRDEQFF
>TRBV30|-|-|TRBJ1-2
TGTGCCTGGAGTGTTCAGGGCTATGGCTACACCTTC
CAWSVQGYGYTF
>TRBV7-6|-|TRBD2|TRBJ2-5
TGTGCCAGCAGTTCTCGGACTAGCGGGAGCCTCCGGGAGACCCAGTACTTC
CASSSRTSGSLRETQYF
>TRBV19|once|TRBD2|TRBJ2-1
TGTGCCAGTAGCCCGACTAGCGGGTATTACAATGAGCAGTTCTTC
CASSPTSGYYNEQFF
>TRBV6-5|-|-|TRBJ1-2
TGTGCCAGCACCCCAGGGGCCTTTGGCTATGGCTACACCTTC
CASTPGAFGYGYTF
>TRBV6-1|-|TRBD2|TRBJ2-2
TGTGCCAGCAGTGACAGAACTCCGGGACTAGCGGGACAGAACACCGGGGAGCTGTTTTTT
CASSDRTPGLAGQNTGELFF
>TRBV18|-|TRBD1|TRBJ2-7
TGTGCCAGCTCACCCCGGGACAGAGCTACCTACGAGCAGTACTTC
CASSPRDRATYEQYF
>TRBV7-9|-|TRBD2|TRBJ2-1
TGTGCCAGCAGCGTTATAAGCGGGAGGGGTGAGCAGTTCTTC
CASSVISGRGEQFF
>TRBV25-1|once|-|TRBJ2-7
TGTGCCAGCAGGGGGGGCTCCTACGAGCAGTACTTC
CASRGGSYEQYF
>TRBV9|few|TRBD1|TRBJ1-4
TGTGCCAGCAGCTCCAGACAGGGACCAGGAACTAATGAAAAACTGTTTTTT
CASSSRQGPGTNEKLFF
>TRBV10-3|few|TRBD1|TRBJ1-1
TGTGCCATCAGCGCCGGGACAGGGCAAACTGAAGCTTTCTTT
CAISAGTGQTEAFF
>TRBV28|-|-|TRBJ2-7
TGTGCCAGCAGTTTAGCGATGTACGAGCAGTACTTC
CASSLAMYEQYF
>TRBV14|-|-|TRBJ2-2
TGTGCCAGCAGCCAAGGGATCTGGAGCGCCGGGGAGCTGTTTTTT
CASSQGIWSAGELFF
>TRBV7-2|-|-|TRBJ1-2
TGTGCCAGCAGTCCCCAATCGACAGATCCCGGCTACACCTTC
CASSPQSTDPGYTF
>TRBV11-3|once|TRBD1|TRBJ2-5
TGTGCCAGCAGCTGGGACAGTTCCAAAGAGACCCAGTACTTC
CASSWDSSKETQYF
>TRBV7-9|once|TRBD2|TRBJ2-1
TGTGCCAGCAGCCCGCCAACCAGCGGGATGTACAATGAGCAGTTCTTC
CASSPPTSGMYNEQFF
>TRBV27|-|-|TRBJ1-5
TGTGCCAGCAGTTTCGCAGGGCGCAATCAGCCCCAGCATTTT
CASSFAGRNQPQHF
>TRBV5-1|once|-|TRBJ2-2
TGCGCCAGCAGCCCATGGACTAACGCGAACACCGGGGAGCTGTTTTTT
CASSPWTNANTGELFF
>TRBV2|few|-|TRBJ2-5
TGTGCCAGCATCAGAGGACAGATCCAAGAGACCCAGTACTTC
CASIRGQIQETQYF
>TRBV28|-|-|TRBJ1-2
TGTGCCAGCAGCCTACTACGCTATGGCTACACCTTC
CASSLLRYGYTF
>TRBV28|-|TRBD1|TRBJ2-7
TGTGCCAGCAGTCCGGGACAGTTCCCCTACGAGCAGTACTTC
CASSPGQFPYEQYF
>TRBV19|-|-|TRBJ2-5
TGTGCCAGTAGTATTAGTGGGGGCGGCGAGACCCAGTACTTC
CASSISGGGETQYF
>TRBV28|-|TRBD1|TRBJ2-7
TGTGCCAGCAGCTCGGGACAGGGGAACGAGCAGTACTTC
CASSSGQGNEQYF
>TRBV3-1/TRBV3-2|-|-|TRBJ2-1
TGTGCCAGCAGCCAATCCCTGGACAACTCCTACAATGAGCAGTTCTTC
CASSQSLDNSYNEQFF
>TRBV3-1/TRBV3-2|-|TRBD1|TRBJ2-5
TGTGCCAGCAGCCAAGAGGGGACAGCAAGAAAGACCCAGTACTTC
CASSQEGTARKTQYF
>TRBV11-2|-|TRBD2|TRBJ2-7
TGTGCCAGCGGGACTAGCGGAGCCTACGAGCAGTACTTC
CASGTSGAYEQYF
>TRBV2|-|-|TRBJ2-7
TGTGCCAGCCTGGCCGTAAACTACGAGCAGTACTTC
CASLAVNYEQYF